Listed below are T cell receptor beta chains from one sample, sequenced in a study of T cell responses to AZD1222 COVID-19 vaccine. The assay was immunoSEQ multiplex PCR, and TCRdb's table has in-frame clones only and misses some. The sample lists fewer than 150,000 clones, about 89% occurring once. This sample comprised peripheral blood, obtained 28 days after the second AZD1222 dose. The receptors shown here come from an adult who received the AZD1222 COVID-19 vaccine. CDR3s include the opening cysteine and the closing phenylalanine or tryptophan. Fields, in order: D gene, J gene, V gene, clone size, CDR3 DNA, CDR3 protein. The D gene is left open where the match is weak. Clone size is stated in some rows and not others, as once, few, many or a class when expanded.

NA,TRBJ2-7,TRBV6-5,NA,TGTGCCAGCATCTCCGGGACAACCTACGAGCAGTACTTC,CASISGTTYEQYF
NA,TRBJ1-4,TRBV19,once,TGTGCCAGTACCCCCCGGTCAACTAATGAAAAACTGTTTTTT,CASTPRSTNEKLFF
NA,TRBJ2-2,TRBV18,NA,TGTGCCAGCTCACCCCCGGGGGGCCGGAACACCGGGGAGCTGTTTTTT,CASSPPGGRNTGELFF
NA,TRBJ1-5,TRBV7-9,NA,TGTGCCAGCAGCTTAGCGGGAGGCTCTGCGTCGGGCAATCAGCCCCAGCATTTT,CASSLAGGSASGNQPQHF
NA,TRBJ2-1,TRBV24-1,NA,TGTGCCACCAGTGATTTGCGGACCCCATTGGGCAATGAGCAGTTCTTC,CATSDLRTPLGNEQFF
TRBD1,TRBJ1-2,TRBV11-2,NA,TGTGCCAGCAGCTTAGGACAGGGAACAGTCTATGGCTACACCTTC,CASSLGQGTVYGYTF
NA,TRBJ2-2,TRBV19,NA,TGTGCCAGTAGTCGGCGACTGCTGGGGGTCGGGGAGCTGTTTTTT,CASSRRLLGVGELFF
NA,TRBJ2-7,TRBV6-5,NA,TGTGCCAGCATGATACCGGGGGCGTACGAGCAGTACTTC,CASMIPGAYEQYF
TRBD2,TRBJ2-1,TRBV11-2,NA,TGTGCCAGCACTCCTATGGGGCTAGCGGGTTACAATGAGCAGTTCTTC,CASTPMGLAGYNEQFF
TRBD1,TRBJ2-7,TRBV9,NA,TGTGCCAGCAGCGTAGGACAGGGGGCCGAATACGAGCAGTACTTC,CASSVGQGAEYEQYF
NA,TRBJ1-2,TRBV6-5,NA,TGTGCCAGCACCCCCGACAGGACTAACTATGGCTACACCTTC,CASTPDRTNYGYTF
NA,TRBJ1-3,TRBV6-5,medium-sized,TGTGCCAGCAGTTACATGAGCTCTGGAAACACCATATATTTT,CASSYMSSGNTIYF
NA,TRBJ2-3,TRBV5-1,NA,TGCGCCAGCAGCTTGAGGGACTTCACAGATACGCAGTATTTT,CASSLRDFTDTQYF